This record looks at one T cell receptor beta chain sequence and its context. The V gene's germline CDR1 is SEHNR and CDR2 FQNEAQ (reference sequence). The CDR3 is 11 residues long. With 11 bases removed from V and 15 bases from J, the gap between germline ends came to 19 bases. In the study's own analysis: Amplification with reference gene primers provided the estimates of nucleated cell counts. Using immunoSEQ multiplex PCR, the repertoire was profiled, and TCRdb retains in-frame clones only, with some absent. V, J and clone size reflect that table, while D and trimming were determined from the DNA. The table lists 45,000 to 50,000 clones, around 90% of them singletons. This record belongs to a study of blood T cell repertoires in COVID-19. Study details: Samples representing acute and convalescent COVID-19 were sourced from the United States, Italy and Spain. The analysed material was cDNA or gDNA that came from T cells, B-cell-depleted T cells, or PBMCs.

This TCR was sampled from a man aged 50 to 60 with acute or convalescent COVID-19. The chain joins TRBV7-9 to TRBJ2-2, with D possibly TRBD1 on 5 matching bases. Sequencing used peripheral blood. In DNA form, the CDR3 reads TGTGCCGGTACTCACAGGAATGGGATGTTTTTT. Encoded protein: CAGTHRNGMFF.